This is a list of T cell receptor beta chains from one sample in a study of tissue T cells after allogeneic stem cell transplantation. Sequencing used immunoSEQ multiplex PCR; TCRdb keeps in-frame clones, though not all of them. This sample has over 550 clones; 60% to 80% occur once, and the top ten carry around 22%. Source: ileal tissue, taken at autopsy. These receptors were collected from a female patient aged 18 to 49 with steroid-refractory graft-versus-host disease after an allogeneic stem cell transplant. The graft donor may have given rise to some T cells. Both conserved end residues are part of each CDR3. Each record gives: D gene, J gene, V gene, clone size, CDR3 protein, CDR3 DNA. A D gene is named only where the DNA matches it firmly. Clone size, where shown, is once, few, many, or a class for clones that have expanded.

d_call: -; j_call: TRBJ1-5; v_call: TRBV5-4; clone_size: few; cdr3_aa: CASSTGNSNQPQHF; cdr3_nt: TGTGCCAGCAGCACGGGGAATAGCAATCAGCCCCAGCATTTT
d_call: -; j_call: TRBJ2-7; v_call: TRBV3-1/TRBV3-2; clone_size: -; cdr3_aa: CASSQAYEQYF; cdr3_nt: TGTGCCAGCAGCCAAGCCTACGAGCAGTACTTC
d_call: -; j_call: TRBJ2-6; v_call: TRBV7-2; clone_size: -; cdr3_aa: CASSLVRSGANVLTF; cdr3_nt: TGTGCCAGCAGCTTAGTGCGCTCTGGGGCCAACGTCCTGACTTTC
d_call: -; j_call: TRBJ1-1; v_call: TRBV7-9; clone_size: -; cdr3_aa: CASSLMSLGHPLTEAFF; cdr3_nt: TGTGCCAGCAGCTTAATGTCCTTGGGACACCCGCTGACTGAAGCTTTCTTT
d_call: TRBD2; j_call: TRBJ2-1; v_call: TRBV4-2; clone_size: -; cdr3_aa: CASSHGGGNEQFF; cdr3_nt: TGTGCCAGCAGCCACGGGGGGGGAAATGAGCAGTTCTTC
d_call: TRBD2; j_call: TRBJ2-5; v_call: TRBV6-5; clone_size: once; cdr3_aa: CASSPTSGGEETQYF; cdr3_nt: TGTGCCAGCAGTCCGACTAGCGGGGGAGAGGAGACCCAGTACTTC
d_call: -; j_call: TRBJ2-3; v_call: TRBV2; clone_size: -; cdr3_aa: CATRGGTQYF; cdr3_nt: TGTGCCACGAGGGGGGGTACGCAGTATTTT
d_call: -; j_call: TRBJ2-3; v_call: TRBV7-9; clone_size: -; cdr3_aa: CASSFSTDTQYF; cdr3_nt: TGTGCCAGCAGCTTCTCGACAGATACGCAGTATTTT
d_call: -; j_call: TRBJ1-4; v_call: TRBV5-1; clone_size: -; cdr3_aa: CASSLRINEKLFF; cdr3_nt: TGCGCCAGCAGCCTCAGGATAAATGAAAAACTGTTTTTT
d_call: TRBD2; j_call: TRBJ2-7; v_call: TRBV4-2; clone_size: -; cdr3_aa: CASSQGLAGGEQYF; cdr3_nt: TGTGCCAGCAGCCAGGGACTAGCGGGAGGCGAGCAGTACTTC
d_call: -; j_call: TRBJ1-5; v_call: TRBV7-8; clone_size: -; cdr3_aa: CASSLELQPQHF; cdr3_nt: TGTGCCAGCAGCTTAGAGTTACAGCCCCAGCATTTT
d_call: TRBD1; j_call: TRBJ1-1; v_call: TRBV5-1; clone_size: once; cdr3_aa: CASSRGQGKAFF; cdr3_nt: TGCGCCAGCAGCAGGGGACAGGGAAAAGCTTTCTTT
d_call: -; j_call: TRBJ1-1; v_call: TRBV10-3; clone_size: few; cdr3_aa: CAIIKSGDTEAFF; cdr3_nt: TGTGCCATCATCAAAAGCGGGGACACTGAAGCTTTCTTT
d_call: TRBD2; j_call: TRBJ2-7; v_call: TRBV4-1; clone_size: few; cdr3_aa: CASSQPGLALYYEQYF; cdr3_nt: TGCGCCAGCAGCCAACCCGGACTAGCACTATATTACGAGCAGTACTTC